This T cell receptor beta chain was sequenced in a study of T cell responses to AZD1222 COVID-19 vaccine. Study-level points and caveats: Donors were chiefly white British, with a greater number of females, and clonal diversity was perhaps underestimated. The study identified only a handful of AZD1222 recipients as seropositive at baseline. With two AZD1222 doses given, Spike-specific TCR breadth and depth both rose. At 160-218 and 743-854, vaccine-associated CD4 TCRs were dominant, and they spanned spike.

Points on this clone: Antigen: not known.

Data came from immunoSEQ multiplex PCR; TCRdb stores just in-frame clones and leaves some out. The sample has about 170,000 clones; 80% to 95% are singletons. Per germline, CDR1 LNHDA and CDR2 SQIVND (reference sequence). CDR3 length: 13 amino acids. V gave up 1 base and J gave up 10 bases, with 11 bases separating them. The sample in question was peripheral blood, obtained on day 0 of AZD1222 vaccination. This sequence was found in an adult in good health. The J gene is TRBJ2-1, the V gene TRBV19, with D perhaps TRBD2 (6 bases). CDR3 sequence reads: CASSIGRAGEQFF. CDR3 nucleotide sequence: TGTGCCAGTAGTATAGGCCGAGCGGGCGAGCAGTTCTTC.